The source of this TCR beta chain is a study of cytomegalovirus exposure and HLA in healthy donors. Across the study: The 600 to 800 first-cohort repertoires shared a platform with the 100 to 150 validation repertoires, as reported in a later analysis. Study-wide findings and caveats: The study recorded 160 or so TCR beta chains that were cytomegalovirus-associated. Subsequent analysis found a tendency for first-cohort TCR clusters to co-occur within the 90 to 150 validation repertoires.

V was clipped by 10 bases and J by 2 bases, with 17 bases between them. The length of the CDR3 is 15 residues. The germline V gene has CDR1 MNHNS and CDR2 SASEGT. Profiled with immunoSEQ multiplex PCR; TCRdb holds only in-frame clones, not every one. The sample carries about 250,000 clones, 87% recorded once. Donors were drawn from the approximately 120-subject validation cohort, separate from the approximately 640-subject first cohort. To note about this clone: Its antigen remains unknown.

Sequenced: PBMCs. The receptor comes from a man aged 18 to 35 in good health and CMV-seropositive. The chain uses TRBV6-1 and TRBJ1-4; the D gene is possibly TRBD1 (6 bases). CDR3 in amino acids: CAISDRSYTNEKLFF. The CDR3 DNA follows: TGTGCCATATCCGACAGGAGCTACACTAATGAAAAACTGTTTTTT.